The T cell receptor (beta chain) under discussion was sequenced for a study of blood T cell repertoires in COVID-19. Study in general: The United States, Italy and Spain supplied acute and convalescent COVID-19 samples. T cells, B-cell-depleted T cells, or PBMCs supplied cDNA or gDNA.

Trimming left V 10 bases short and J 5 bases short, with 17 bases between. The CDR3 consists of 14 residues. From germline, CDR1 is MDHEN and CDR2 SYDVKM. A single count supports this clone. The data were produced by immunoSEQ multiplex PCR, yet TCRdb's version contains in-frame clones alone and is incomplete. The table has about 170,000 clones, around nine tenths seen once; the top ten hold about 2.6%. V is TRBV28 and J is TRBJ1-4, with D perhaps matching TRBD1 (5 bases). Sequencing input: peripheral blood. The receptor comes from a woman older than 75 with COVID-19, enrolled during active disease. This chain's CDR3 is CATGWGGGNEKLFF. DNA of the CDR3: TGTGCCACTGGATGGGGGGGTGGGAATGAAAAACTGTTTTTT.